Sequencing of this T cell receptor beta chain was carried out in a study of blood T cell repertoires in COVID-19. Across the study: Samples taken during acute and convalescent COVID-19 were collected in the United States, Italy and Spain. Sources were T cells, B-cell-depleted T cells, or PBMCs; the material itself was cDNA or gDNA.

Under the authors' procedure: Amplifying reference gene primers gave estimates of nucleated cell counts. Generated by immunoSEQ multiplex PCR, the TCRdb table keeps only in-frame clones and is missing some. V, J and clone size are taken as reported in that table, and D and trimming were inferred from the DNA itself. Among roughly 50,000 clones listed, 80% to 85% were seen once. The CDR3 runs 15 residues. Trimming removed 7 bases from V and 0 bases from J; junction bases left unmatched: 9. CDR1 and CDR2 from the germline V gene are SQVTM and ANQGSEA. The source is a woman between 55 and 75 years old with acute or convalescent COVID-19. Material for sequencing was peripheral blood. The chain couples TRBV29-1 to TRBJ2-3; TRBD1 aligns across 8 bases. DNA of the CDR3: TGCAGCGCCTCGGCCGGGACAGGAAGCACAGATACGCAGTATTTT. Translation: CSASAGTGSTDTQYF.